This T cell receptor (beta chain) was found in a study of Ad26.COV2.S vaccination and SARS-CoV-2 variants. Study observations and caveats: Once vaccination had occurred, spike-specific CD8+ and CD4+ T cell responses reportedly showed substantial breadth.

Treatment indicated: around 19 received Ad26.COV2.S at low or high dose, single or two shots; roughly five received placebo; per-sample allocation not given. Collection of the samples took place on day 63 after the first injection of vaccine or placebo. Vaccine was an Ad26 vector expressing Wuhan-strain SARS-CoV-2 spike. As regards this clone: Its antigen remains unknown.

Germline CDR1 ENHRY, CDR2 SYGVKD. V was clipped by 0 bases and J by 0 bases, with 6 bases between them. This CDR3 spans 16 amino acids. The assay was immunoSEQ multiplex PCR, and TCRdb's table has in-frame clones only and misses some. Among fewer than 400,000 clones listed, approximately 91% were seen once. The TCR originated in a person between 18 and 65 years old who received the Ad26.COV2.S COVID-19 vaccine or a placebo. The source material was peripheral blood, sampled in a trial of Ad26.COV2.S vaccine versus placebo. The gene calls are TRBV10-3 and TRBJ2-6, with no clear D. The CDR3 DNA sequence: TGTGCCATCAGTGAGTCACCCTCCTCTGGGGCCAACGTCCTGACTTTC. It specifies CAISESPSSGANVLTF.